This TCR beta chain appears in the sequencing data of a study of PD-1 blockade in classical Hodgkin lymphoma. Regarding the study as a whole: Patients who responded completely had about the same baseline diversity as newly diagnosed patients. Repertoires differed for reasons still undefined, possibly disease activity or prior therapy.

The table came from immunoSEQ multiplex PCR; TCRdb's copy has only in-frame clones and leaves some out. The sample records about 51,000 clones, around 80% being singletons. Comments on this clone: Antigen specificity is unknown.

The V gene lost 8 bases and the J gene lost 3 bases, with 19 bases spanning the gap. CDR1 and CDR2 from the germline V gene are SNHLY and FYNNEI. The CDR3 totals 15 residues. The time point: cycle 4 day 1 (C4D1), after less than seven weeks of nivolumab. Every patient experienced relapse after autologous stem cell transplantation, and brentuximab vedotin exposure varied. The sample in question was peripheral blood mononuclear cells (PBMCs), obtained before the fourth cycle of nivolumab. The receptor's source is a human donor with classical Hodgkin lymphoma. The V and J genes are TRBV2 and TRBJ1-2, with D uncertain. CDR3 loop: CASLEDTERHYGYTF. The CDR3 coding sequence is TGTGCCAGCCTGGAGGATACAGAGAGACACTATGGCTACACCTTC. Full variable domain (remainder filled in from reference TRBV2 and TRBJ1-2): EPEVTQTPSHQVTQMGQEVILRCVPISNHLYFYWYRQILGQKVEFLVSFYNNEISEKSEIFDDQFSVERPDGSNFTLKIRSTKLEDSAMYFCASLEDTERHYGYTFGSGTRLTVV.